This TCR beta chain stems from a study of blood T cell repertoires in COVID-19. Germline CDR1 and CDR2: SQVTM and ANQGSEA. The CDR3 sequence is 13 residues long. V gave up 4 bases and J gave up 0 bases, with 10 bases separating them. Using immunoSEQ multiplex PCR, the repertoire was profiled, and TCRdb retains in-frame clones only, with some absent. The profile shows about 120,000 clones, around 80% of them singletons. Sequencing input: peripheral blood. The V call is TRBV29-1, the J call TRBJ2-7; TRBD1 is a possible D gene (5 bases). This receptor was taken from a woman of 80 years or more with acute or convalescent COVID-19. The CDR3 is CSVGLTASYEQYF. In nucleotides, the CDR3 is TGCAGCGTTGGGCTGACAGCCTCCTACGAGCAGTACTTC.